The sequence of this TCR beta chain was determined in a study of tumor and adjacent non-tumor tissue in lung cancer. The overall study: Samples averaged around 3.9 million productive TCRbeta reads each. Study conclusions and caveats: Tumor tissue had significantly higher TCR diversity than normal lung. Normal lung showed higher cumulative top 100 clone frequency than tumor.

This sample's RNA came from whole unsorted tissue. Newly diagnosed lung cancer patients had thoracic surgery in China, August–late 2014, without prior chemotherapy. Three rounds of nested PCR, following a modified ARM-PCR protocol, produced the TCRbeta library. A single record per CDR3 protein comes from TCRdb applying MiXCR to the multiplex PCR reads. Among approximately 79,000 distinct CDR3 sequences, around 70% were seen once, and the ten largest hold 8% to 10%. This clonotype came up once. Its cognate antigen is unknown. The germline gene is not matched at one end of the junction; a read error may be the cause. This clonotype was obtained from a woman aged 40 to 50 with non-small cell lung cancer. The sequenced sample consisted of lung tumor tissue.

CDR3 DNA: TGTGCCACCAGTTGGGGTAATCAGCCCCGGCATTTT. Translation gives CATSWGNQPRHF. This sequence joins TRBV24-1 and TRBJ1-5; D unresolved. The CDR3 runs 12 residues. Looked up from germline, CDR1 is KGHDR and CDR2 is SFDVKD.